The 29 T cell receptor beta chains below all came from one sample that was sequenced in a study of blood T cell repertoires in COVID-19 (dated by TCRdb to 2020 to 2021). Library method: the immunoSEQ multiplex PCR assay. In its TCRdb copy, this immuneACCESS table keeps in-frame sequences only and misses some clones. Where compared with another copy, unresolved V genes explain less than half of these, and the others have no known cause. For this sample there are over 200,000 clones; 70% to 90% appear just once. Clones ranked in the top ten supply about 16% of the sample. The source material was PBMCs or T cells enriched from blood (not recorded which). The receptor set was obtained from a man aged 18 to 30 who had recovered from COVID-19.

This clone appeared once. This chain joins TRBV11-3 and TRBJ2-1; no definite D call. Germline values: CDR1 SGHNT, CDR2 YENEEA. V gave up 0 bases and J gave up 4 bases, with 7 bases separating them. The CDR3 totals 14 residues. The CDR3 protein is CASSLDLSYNEQFF. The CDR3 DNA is TGTGCCAGCAGCTTAGATCTCAGTTACAATGAGCAGTTCTTC.

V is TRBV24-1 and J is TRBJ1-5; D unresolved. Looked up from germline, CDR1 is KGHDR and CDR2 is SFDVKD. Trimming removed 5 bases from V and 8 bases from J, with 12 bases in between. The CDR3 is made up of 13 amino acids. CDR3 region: CATSAAGKEPQHF. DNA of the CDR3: TGTGCCACCAGTGCGGCGGGTAAAGAGCCCCAGCATTTT.

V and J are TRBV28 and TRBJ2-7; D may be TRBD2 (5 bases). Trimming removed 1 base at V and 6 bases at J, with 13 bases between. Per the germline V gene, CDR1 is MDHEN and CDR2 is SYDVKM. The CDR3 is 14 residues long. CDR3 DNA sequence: TGTGCCAGCAGTTTATATGAGGGATCTCGCGAGCAGTACTTC. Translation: CASSLYEGSREQYF.

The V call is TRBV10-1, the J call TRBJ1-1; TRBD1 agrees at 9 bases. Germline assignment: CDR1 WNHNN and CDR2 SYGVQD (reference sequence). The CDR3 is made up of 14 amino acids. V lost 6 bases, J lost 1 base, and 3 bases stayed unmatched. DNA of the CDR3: TGCGCCAGCAGCTCGGGACAGGGGAACACTGAAGCTTTCTTT. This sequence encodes CASSSGQGNTEAFF.

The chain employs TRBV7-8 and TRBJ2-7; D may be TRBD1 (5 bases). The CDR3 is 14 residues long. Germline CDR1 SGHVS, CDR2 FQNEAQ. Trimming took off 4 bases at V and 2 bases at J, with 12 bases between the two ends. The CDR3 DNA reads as TGTGCCAGCAGCTCGACAGCAGCTCCCTACGAGCAGTACTTC. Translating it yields CASSSTAAPYEQYF.

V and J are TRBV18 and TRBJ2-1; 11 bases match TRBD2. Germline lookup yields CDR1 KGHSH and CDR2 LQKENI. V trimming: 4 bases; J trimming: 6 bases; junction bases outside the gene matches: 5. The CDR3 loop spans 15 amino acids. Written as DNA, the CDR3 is TGTGCCAGCTCACAGACTAGCGGGGCCACCAATGAGCAGTTCTTC. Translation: CASSQTSGATNEQFF.

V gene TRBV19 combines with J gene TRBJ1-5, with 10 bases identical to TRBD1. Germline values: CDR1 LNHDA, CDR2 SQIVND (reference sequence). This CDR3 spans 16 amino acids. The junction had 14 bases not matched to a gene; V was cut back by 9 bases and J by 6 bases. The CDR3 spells CASNYRDRGGGQPQHF. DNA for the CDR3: TGTGCCAGCAATTACCGGGACAGGGGCGGAGGTCAGCCCCAGCATTTT.

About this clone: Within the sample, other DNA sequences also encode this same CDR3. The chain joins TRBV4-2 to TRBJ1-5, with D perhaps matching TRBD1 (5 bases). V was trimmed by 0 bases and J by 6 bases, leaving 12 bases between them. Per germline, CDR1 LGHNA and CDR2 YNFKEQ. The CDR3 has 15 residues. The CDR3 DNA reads TGTGCCAGCAGCCAAGATGGCCAGGGCAGTCAGCCCCAGCATTTT. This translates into CASSQDGQGSQPQHF.

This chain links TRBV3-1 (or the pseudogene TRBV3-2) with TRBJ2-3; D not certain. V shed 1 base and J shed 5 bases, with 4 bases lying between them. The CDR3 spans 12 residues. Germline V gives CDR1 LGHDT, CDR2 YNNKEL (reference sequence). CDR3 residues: CASSQGRDTQYF. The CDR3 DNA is TGTGCCAGCAGCCAAGGGAGAGATACGCAGTATTTT.

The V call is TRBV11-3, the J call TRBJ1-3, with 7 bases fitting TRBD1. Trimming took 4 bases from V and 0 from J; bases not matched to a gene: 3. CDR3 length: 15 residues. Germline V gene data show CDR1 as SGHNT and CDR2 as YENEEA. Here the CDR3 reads CASSSTGDSGNTIYF. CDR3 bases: TGTGCCAGCAGCTCTACAGGGGACTCTGGAAACACCATATATTTT.

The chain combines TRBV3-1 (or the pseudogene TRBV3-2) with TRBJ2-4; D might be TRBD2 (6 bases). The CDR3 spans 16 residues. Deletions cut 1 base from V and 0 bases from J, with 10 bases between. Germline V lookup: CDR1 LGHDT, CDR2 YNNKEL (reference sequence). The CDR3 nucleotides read TGTGCCAGCAGCCAAGTTGGGGGGTTAGCCAAAAACATTCAGTACTTC. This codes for CASSQVGGLAKNIQYF.

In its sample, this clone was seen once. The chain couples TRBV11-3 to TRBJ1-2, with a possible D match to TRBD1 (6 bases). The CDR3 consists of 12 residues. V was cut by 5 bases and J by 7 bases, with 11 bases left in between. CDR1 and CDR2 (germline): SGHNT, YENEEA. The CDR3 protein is CASSMGALGYTF. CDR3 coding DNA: TGTGCCAGCAGCATGGGGGCGCTTGGCTACACCTTC.

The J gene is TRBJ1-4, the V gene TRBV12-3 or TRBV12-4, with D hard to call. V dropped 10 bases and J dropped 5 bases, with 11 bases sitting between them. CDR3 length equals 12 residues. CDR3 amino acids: CATRWENEKLFF. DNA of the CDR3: TGTGCCACCCGTTGGGAGAATGAAAAACTGTTTTTT.

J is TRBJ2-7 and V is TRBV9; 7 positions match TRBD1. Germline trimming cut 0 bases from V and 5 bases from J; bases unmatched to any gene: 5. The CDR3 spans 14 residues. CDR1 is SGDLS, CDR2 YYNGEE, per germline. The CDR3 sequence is CASSVGKTGNEQYF. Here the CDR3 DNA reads TGTGCCAGCAGCGTAGGGAAGACAGGGAACGAGCAGTACTTC.

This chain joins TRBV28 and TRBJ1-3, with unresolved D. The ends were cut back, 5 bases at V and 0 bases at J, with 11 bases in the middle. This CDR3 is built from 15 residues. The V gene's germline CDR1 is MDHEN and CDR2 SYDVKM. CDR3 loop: CASSPMGHSGNTIYF. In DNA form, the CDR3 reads TGTGCCAGCAGTCCAATGGGCCACTCTGGAAACACCATATATTTT.

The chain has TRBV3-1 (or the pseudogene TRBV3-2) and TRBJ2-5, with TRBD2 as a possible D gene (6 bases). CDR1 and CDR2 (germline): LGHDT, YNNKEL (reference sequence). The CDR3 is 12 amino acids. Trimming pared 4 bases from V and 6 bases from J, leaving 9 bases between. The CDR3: CASSPGGKTQYF. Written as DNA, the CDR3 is TGTGCCAGCAGCCCTGGGGGGAAGACCCAGTACTTC.

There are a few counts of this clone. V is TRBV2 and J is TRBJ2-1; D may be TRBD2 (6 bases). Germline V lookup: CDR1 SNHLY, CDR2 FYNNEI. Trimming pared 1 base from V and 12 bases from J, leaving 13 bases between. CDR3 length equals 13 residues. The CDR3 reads CASSEVWAGTQFF. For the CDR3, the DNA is TGTGCCAGCAGTGAAGTTTGGGCGGGAACGCAGTTCTTC.

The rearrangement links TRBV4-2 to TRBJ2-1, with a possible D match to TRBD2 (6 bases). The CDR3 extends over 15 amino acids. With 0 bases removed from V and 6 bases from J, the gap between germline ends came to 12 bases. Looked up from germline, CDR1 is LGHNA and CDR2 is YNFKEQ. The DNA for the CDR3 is TGTGCCAGCAGCCAAGATGGGACTCAACGCAATGAGCAGTTCTTC. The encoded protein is CASSQDGTQRNEQFF.

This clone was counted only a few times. The CDR3 here is CASSYRDRAVEEYF. CDR3 in DNA: TGTGCCAGCAGTTACCGGGACAGGGCTGTAGAGGAGTACTTC. V gene TRBV6-6 combines with J gene TRBJ2-7; 9 bases match TRBD1. Germline CDR1 is MNHNY and CDR2 is SVGAGI (reference sequence). The CDR3 sequence is 14 residues long. J lost 11 bases, V lost 2 bases, and 10 bases had no gene match.

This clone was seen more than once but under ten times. CDR3 sequence (DNA): TGTGCCAGCAGCTTGGGGGGACAGGGTTACCAGCCCCAGCATTTT. Translated: CASSLGGQGYQPQHF. This chain uses TRBV5-5 with TRBJ1-5; the match to TRBD1 covers 9 bases. The CDR3 loop spans 15 amino acids. Germline CDR1 reads SGHKS; CDR2 reads YYEKEE (reference sequence). Trimming removed 0 bases from V and 7 bases from J; junction bases left unmatched: 5.

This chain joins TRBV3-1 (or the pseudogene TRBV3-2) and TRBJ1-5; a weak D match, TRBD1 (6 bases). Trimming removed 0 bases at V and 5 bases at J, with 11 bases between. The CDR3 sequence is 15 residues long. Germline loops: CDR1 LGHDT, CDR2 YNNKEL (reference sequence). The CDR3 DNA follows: TGTGCCAGCAGCCAAGATCCGGACAGTTATCAGCCCCAGCATTTT. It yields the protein CASSQDPDSYQPQHF.

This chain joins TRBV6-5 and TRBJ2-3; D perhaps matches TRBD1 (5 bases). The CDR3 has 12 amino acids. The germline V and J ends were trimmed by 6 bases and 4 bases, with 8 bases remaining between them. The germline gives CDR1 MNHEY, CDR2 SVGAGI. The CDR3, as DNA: TGTGCCAGCAGCCCAGGGCCAGATACGCAGTATTTT. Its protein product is CASSPGPDTQYF.

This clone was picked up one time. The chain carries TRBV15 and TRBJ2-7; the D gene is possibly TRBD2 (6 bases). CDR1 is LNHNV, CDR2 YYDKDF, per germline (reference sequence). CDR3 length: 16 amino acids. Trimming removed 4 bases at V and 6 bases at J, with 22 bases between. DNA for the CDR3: TGTGCCACCAGCACTGAAAAGGAAACTAGCATAGGCGAGCAGTACTTC. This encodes CATSTEKETSIGEQYF.

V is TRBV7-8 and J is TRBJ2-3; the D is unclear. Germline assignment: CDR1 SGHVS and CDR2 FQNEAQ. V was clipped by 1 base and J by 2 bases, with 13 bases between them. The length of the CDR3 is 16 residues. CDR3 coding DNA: TGTGCCAGCAGCTTAGTAGAGTTCCTCCCCACAGATACGCAGTATTTT. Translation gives CASSLVEFLPTDTQYF. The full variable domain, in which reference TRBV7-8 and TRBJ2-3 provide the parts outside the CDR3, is GAGVSQSPRYKVAKRGQDVALRCDPISGHVSLFWYQQALGQGPEFLTYFQNEAQLDKSGLPSDRFFAERPEGSVSTLKIQRTQQEDSAVYLCASSLVEFLPTDTQYFGPGTRLTVL.

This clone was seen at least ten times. CDR3 nucleotides: TGTGCCAGCAGTTTAGGGTTTAGCGGGAGTCTCTACGAGCAGTACTTC. Protein product: CASSLGFSGSLYEQYF. The chain carries TRBV28 and TRBJ2-7, with 9 positions matching TRBD2. The CDR3 has 16 amino acids. The V and J ends lost 2 bases and 3 bases, in that order; junction bases with no gene match: 8. Germline CDR1 and CDR2: MDHEN and SYDVKM.

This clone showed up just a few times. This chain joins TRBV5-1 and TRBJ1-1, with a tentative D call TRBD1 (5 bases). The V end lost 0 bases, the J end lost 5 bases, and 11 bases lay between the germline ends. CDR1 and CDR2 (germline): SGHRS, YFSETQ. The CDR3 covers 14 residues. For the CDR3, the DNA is TGCGCCAGCAGCTTGGCCGGGGGTCTGACTGAAGCTTTCTTT. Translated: CASSLAGGLTEAFF.

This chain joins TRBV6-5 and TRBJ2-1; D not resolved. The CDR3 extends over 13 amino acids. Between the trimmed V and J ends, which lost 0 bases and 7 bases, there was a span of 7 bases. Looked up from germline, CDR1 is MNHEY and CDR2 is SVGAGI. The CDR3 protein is CASSYSRRNEQFF. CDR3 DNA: TGTGCCAGCAGTTACTCTAGGCGGAATGAGCAGTTCTTC.

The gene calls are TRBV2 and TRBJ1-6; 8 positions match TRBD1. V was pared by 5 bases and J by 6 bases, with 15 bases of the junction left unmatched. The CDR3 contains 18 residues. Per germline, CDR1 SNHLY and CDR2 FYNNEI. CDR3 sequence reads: CASSLARPGTGSNSPLHF. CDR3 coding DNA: TGTGCCAGCAGTCTAGCCAGACCCGGGACAGGATCTAATTCACCCCTCCACTTT. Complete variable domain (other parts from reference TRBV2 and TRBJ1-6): EPEVTQTPSHQVTQMGQEVILRCVPISNHLYFYWYRQILGQKVEFLVSFYNNEISEKSEIFDDQFSVERPDGSNFTLKIRSTKLEDSAMYFCASSLARPGTGSNSPLHFGNGTRLTVT.

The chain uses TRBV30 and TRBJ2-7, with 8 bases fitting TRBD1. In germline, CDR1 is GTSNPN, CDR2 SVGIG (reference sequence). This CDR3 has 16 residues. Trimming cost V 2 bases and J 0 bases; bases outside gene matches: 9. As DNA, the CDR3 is TGTGCCTGGAGTCCGAGGACAGGGACTCGCTCCTACGAGCAGTACTTC. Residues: CAWSPRTGTRSYEQYF.